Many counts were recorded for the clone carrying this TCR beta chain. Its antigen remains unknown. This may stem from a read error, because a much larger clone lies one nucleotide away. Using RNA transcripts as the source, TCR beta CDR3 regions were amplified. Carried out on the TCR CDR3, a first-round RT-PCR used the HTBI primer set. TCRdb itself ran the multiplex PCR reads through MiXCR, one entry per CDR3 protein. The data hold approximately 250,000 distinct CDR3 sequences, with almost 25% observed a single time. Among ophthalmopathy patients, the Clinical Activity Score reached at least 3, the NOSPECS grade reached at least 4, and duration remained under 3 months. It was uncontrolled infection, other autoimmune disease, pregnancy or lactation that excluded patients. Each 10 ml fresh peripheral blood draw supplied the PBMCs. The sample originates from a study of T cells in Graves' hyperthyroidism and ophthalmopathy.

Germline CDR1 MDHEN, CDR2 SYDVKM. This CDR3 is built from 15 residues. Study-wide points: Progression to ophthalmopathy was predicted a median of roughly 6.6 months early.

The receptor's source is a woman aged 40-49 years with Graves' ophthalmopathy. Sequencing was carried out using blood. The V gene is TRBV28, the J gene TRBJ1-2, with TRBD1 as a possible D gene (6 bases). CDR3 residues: CAGRTAGASLYGYTF. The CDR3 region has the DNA TGTGCCGGCAGAACCGCGGGGGCCTCACTCTATGGCTACACCTTC.